Included here is one T cell receptor beta chain sequence, with context. Original handling: Reference gene primers were amplified, and this amplification served to estimate nucleated cell counts. The table came from immunoSEQ multiplex PCR; TCRdb's copy has only in-frame clones and leaves some out. The DNA was the basis for D and trimming; V, J and clone size are from that table. The table shows around 210,000 clones, with roughly 85% occurring only once. The CDR3 consists of 15 residues. CDR1 is SGHKS, CDR2 YYEKEE, per germline (reference sequence). V shed 4 bases, J shed 5 bases, and the junction held 7 bases outside the gene matches. The sample originates from a study of blood T cell repertoires in COVID-19.

The sample taken for sequencing was peripheral blood. V and J are TRBV5-5 and TRBJ2-1; 9 nucleotides align to TRBD2. This TCR derives from a man over 45 with COVID-19, enrolled during active disease. This CDR3 is CASSETSGFNNEQFF. The DNA for the CDR3 is TGTGCCAGCAGCGAGACTAGCGGTTTTAACAATGAGCAGTTCTTC.